Listed below are T cell receptor beta chains from one sample, sequenced in a study of beta chain features in type 1 diabetes. Assay: immunoSEQ multiplex PCR; the TCRdb copy retains only in-frame clones and omits some. The sample carries about 190,000 clones, 7.8% recorded once. Sequenced: central memory CD4+ T cells from blood. The origin of the receptors is a woman in her thirties or forties with type 1 diabetes. Both conserved end residues are part of each CDR3. A D gene is named only where the DNA matches it firmly. Size tells how often a clone was seen (once, few, many) or the class of an expanded clone, and some rows leave it out.

>TRBJ2-7|few|TRBV18|TRBD1
TGTGCCAGCTCACAGCTCGGGACAGGGATCTACGAGCAGTACTTC
CASSQLGTGIYEQYF
>TRBJ2-5|few|TRBV7-3|TRBD2
TGTGCCAGCAGCCCGAGCGGGAGGGGAGAGACCCAGTACTTC
CASSPSGRGETQYF
>TRBJ2-7|few|TRBV6-6|.
TGTGCCAGCACCCCGCCTTCGGGGGACGAGCAGTACTTC
CASTPPSGDEQYF
>TRBJ1-1|.|TRBV18|TRBD1
TGTGCCAGCTCACCTAGGACAGGGGCGAACACTGAAGCTTTCTTT
CASSPRTGANTEAFF
>TRBJ2-1|.|TRBV11-1|TRBD2
TGTGCCACCGGACTAGCGGGAGATGAGCAGTTCTTC
CATGLAGDEQFF
>TRBJ1-5|few|TRBV7-2|.
TGTGCCAGCAGCGGTCTGAGGGCCCATCAGCCCCAGCATTTT
CASSGLRAHQPQHF
>TRBJ1-2|.|TRBV25-1|.
TGTGCCAGCAGTGATAAGGGCGCGGGCTATGGCTACACCTTC
CASSDKGAGYGYTF
>TRBJ1-1|few|TRBV30|TRBD1
TGTGCCTGGAGAAGAACAGGGGCGAAAACTGAAGCTTTCTTT
CAWRRTGAKTEAFF
>TRBJ2-6|.|TRBV7-3|TRBD1
TGTGCCAGCAGCCCCCCGGGACAGAGAGCTGGGGCCAACGTCCTGACTTTC
CASSPPGQRAGANVLTF
>TRBJ2-7|few|TRBV29-1|TRBD2
TGCAGCGTCGCGCGGGGGAATAGAGACGAGCAGTACTTC
CSVARGNRDEQYF
>TRBJ2-2|few|TRBV18|.
TGTGCCAGCTCCCTAAACAGGGATGTCACCGGGGAGCTGTTTTTT
CASSLNRDVTGELFF
>TRBJ2-4|.|TRBV7-9|.
TGTGCCAGCAGCTTAGGGCGGACTGAGGACATTCAGTACTTC
CASSLGRTEDIQYF
>TRBJ1-4|.|TRBV4-3|.
TGCGCCAGCAGCCATGGAGTTGGGGCCGAAAAACTGTTTTTT
CASSHGVGAEKLFF
>TRBJ2-1|.|TRBV5-1|.
TGCGCCAGCAGCTTAGACCCGCGGGGTGAGCAGTTCTTC
CASSLDPRGEQFF
>TRBJ2-7|few|TRBV19|.
TGTGCCAGTAGTACAGGGGTTACGACCTACGAGCAGTACTTC
CASSTGVTTYEQYF
>TRBJ2-3|few|TRBV9|TRBD1
TGTGCCAGCAGCCCCGGGACAGGGCCTACAGATACGCAGTATTTT
CASSPGTGPTDTQYF
>TRBJ2-7|.|TRBV19|.
TGTGCCAGTAGTAAAAGTTCCAACTACGAGCAGTACTTC
CASSKSSNYEQYF
>TRBJ1-4|few|TRBV4-1|TRBD1
TGCGCCAGCAGCCAGGATGGGACAGGGGGAGAAAAACTGTTTTTT
CASSQDGTGGEKLFF
>TRBJ1-2|few|TRBV5-8|TRBD1
TGTGCCAGCAGTGACAGGGGGCGCTTTTATGGCTACACCTTC
CASSDRGRFYGYTF
>TRBJ1-2|few|TRBV30|.
TGTGCCTCTCAGAAGGGGGAAACGTCGAGCTATGGCTACACCTTC
CASQKGETSSYGYTF
>TRBJ1-1|many|TRBV4-3|TRBD1
TGCGCCAGCAGCCCACGGACAGGGGGGTTGACCACTGAAGCTTTCTTT
CASSPRTGGLTTEAFF
>TRBJ2-4|few|TRBV5-1|.
TGCGCCAGCAGCTTGGGGCGGGGAGCCATTCAGTACTTC
CASSLGRGAIQYF
>TRBJ2-5|few|TRBV4-3|TRBD2
TGCGCCAGCAGCCAAGTAGCTAGCGGCCAAGAGACCCAGTACTTC
CASSQVASGQETQYF
>TRBJ1-1|few|TRBV4-2|.
TGTGCCAGCAGCCAAGATCTCCCCACTGAAGCTTTCTTT
CASSQDLPTEAFF